Below, 30 T cell receptor beta chains from the same sample are listed, as sequenced in a study of blood T cell repertoires in COVID-19. Using immunoSEQ multiplex PCR, the repertoire was profiled, and TCRdb retains in-frame clones only, with some absent. The sample consists of 350,000 to 450,000 clones, about nine tenths of them appearing once. Sequenced sample: PBMCs or T cells enriched from blood (not recorded which). The receptors stem from a middle-aged woman who had been exposed to COVID-19.

The chain is built from TRBV5-3 and TRBJ1-4; TRBD1 might be the D (5 bases). TRBV5-3 is designated an ORF whose function remains uncertain. The CDR3 has 16 residues. Trimming pared 3 bases from V and 4 bases from J, leaving 16 bases between. In DNA, the CDR3 is TGTGCCAGAAGCTCCGCGGGGCTGAGGGGTAATGAAAAACTGTTTTTT. Encoded protein: CARSSAGLRGNEKLFF.

This chain uses TRBV11-3 with TRBJ2-3; 7 nucleotides agree with TRBD1. V lost 5 bases and J lost 2; bases outside the gene matches: 13. CDR3 size: 17 residues. In germline, CDR1 is SGHNT, CDR2 YENEEA. In DNA form, the CDR3 reads TGTGCCAGCAGCACACTCGCTCGACAGGGACCCACAGATACGCAGTATTTT. It translates to CASSTLARQGPTDTQYF.

The V gene is TRBV5-1, the J gene TRBJ2-2; tentative D call: TRBD2 (6 bases). Germline assignment: CDR1 SGHRS and CDR2 YFSETQ. The CDR3 spans 13 residues. Trimming stripped 6 bases from V and 6 bases from J, with 12 bases between. The CDR3 DNA sequence: TGCGCCAGCAATTTGGGGGGATCCGGGGAGCTGTTTTTT. Amino acids: CASNLGGSGELFF.

The rearrangement uses TRBV30 and TRBJ2-1; D is possibly TRBD1 (6 bases). With 2 bases removed from V and 10 bases from J, the gap between germline ends came to 12 bases. The CDR3 is 12 amino acids. CDR1 is GTSNPN and CDR2 is SVGIG in the germline V gene (reference sequence). The CDR3 here is CAWSKQGHEQFF. CDR3 DNA sequence: TGTGCCTGGAGTAAACAGGGTCACGAGCAGTTCTTC.

The genes are TRBV5-4 and TRBJ2-3, with 9 bases identical to TRBD2. Germline V lookup: CDR1 SGHNT, CDR2 YYREEE (reference sequence). Losses at the gene ends were 2 bases for V and 5 bases for J; bases not matched to a gene: 6. CDR3 length equals 15 residues. Written as DNA, the CDR3 is TGTGCCAGCAGCTTAGCGGGGGGACCTGGAGATACGCAGTATTTT. Translated: CASSLAGGPGDTQYF.

For the CDR3, the DNA is TGTGCCAGCAGCTCTAGGGACAAGGACTATGGCTACACCTTC. The encoded protein is CASSSRDKDYGYTF. The chain joins TRBV9 to TRBJ1-2; weak D call: TRBD1 (6 bases). Between the trimmed V and J ends, which lost 4 bases and 3 bases, there was a span of 13 bases. The germline V gene has CDR1 SGDLS and CDR2 YYNGEE. This CDR3 is built from 14 residues.

The genes are TRBV5-1 and TRBJ1-3; no firm D call. Germline V gene sequence: CDR1 SGHRS, CDR2 YFSETQ. CDR3 size: 17 residues. V gave up 1 base and J gave up 0 bases, with 14 bases separating them. The CDR3 loop reads CASSLLQASYSGNTIYF. Here the CDR3 DNA reads TGCGCCAGCAGCTTGCTCCAGGCGTCGTACTCTGGAAACACCATATATTTT.

The CDR3 DNA follows: TGCAGCGTAAGGAGCTCTGGAAACACCATATATTTT. Translated: CSVRSSGNTIYF. The V call is TRBV29-1, the J call TRBJ1-3; D not resolved. V lost 6 bases to trimming and J lost 0 bases, with 6 bases between them. CDR3 length: 12 amino acids. Germline V lookup: CDR1 SQVTM, CDR2 ANQGSEA.

This clone has only one observation. The chain has TRBV5-4 and TRBJ1-2; 8 bases agree with TRBD1. V lost 4 bases to trimming and J lost 13 bases; unmatched junction nucleotides: 12. CDR3 size: 13 residues. Germline V CDR1 and CDR2: SGHNT, YYREEE (reference sequence). CDR3 in amino acids: CASSPWTGREGTF. CDR3 bases: TGTGCCAGCAGCCCGTGGACAGGGAGGGAAGGCACCTTC.

This clone was counted only a few times. This rearrangement joins TRBV19 to TRBJ1-2; maybe TRBD1 (6 bases). V dropped 5 bases and J dropped 4 bases, with 8 bases sitting between them. From germline, CDR1 is LNHDA and CDR2 SQIVND (reference sequence). The CDR3 covers 12 residues. The CDR3 DNA is TGTGCCAGTAGTCCAGGGGCCTATGGCTACACCTTC. Its translation: CASSPGAYGYTF.

This clone was detected once. V and J are TRBV19 and TRBJ2-7; 9 bases are a match to TRBD1. Trimming removed 3 bases from V and 1 base from J; junction bases left unmatched: 7. CDR3 length equals 16 residues. From germline, CDR1 is LNHDA and CDR2 SQIVND (reference sequence). The CDR3 DNA sequence: TGTGCCAGTAGTATCCGGGACAGGGTCAATTCCTACGAGCAGTACTTC. Its protein is CASSIRDRVNSYEQYF.

The chain links TRBV5-5 to TRBJ2-7, with D hard to call. Looked up from germline, CDR1 is SGHKS and CDR2 is YYEKEE (reference sequence). V lost 4 bases and J lost 0, with 5 bases in between. The CDR3 sequence is 12 residues long. Written as DNA, the CDR3 is TGTGCCAGCAGCGCCAGCTCCTACGAGCAGTACTTC. Its translation is CASSASSYEQYF.

This chain joins TRBV14 and TRBJ2-7; weak D call: TRBD1 (5 bases). The CDR3 runs to 14 residues. Germline V gene sequence: CDR1 SGHDN, CDR2 FVKESK. The germline V and J ends were trimmed by 5 bases and 5 bases, with 16 bases remaining between them. For the CDR3, the DNA is TGTGCCAGCAGCGCCAGGGATTTTTGGGACGAGCAGTACTTC. Its translation is CASSARDFWDEQYF.

This chain links TRBV12-3 or TRBV12-4 with TRBJ2-7; the match to TRBD1 covers 7 bases. There are 13 residues in the CDR3. V lost 6 bases and J lost 1; bases outside the gene matches: 3. CDR3 nucleotides: TGTGCCAGCAGGCGACAGGGTTCCTACGAGCAGTACTTC. It translates to CASRRQGSYEQYF.

The rearrangement uses TRBV12-5 and TRBJ1-6; possible D gene TRBD1, 6 bases. Trimming took 2 bases from V and 7 from J, leaving 15 bases between them. Germline V gives CDR1 LGHNT, CDR2 FRNRAP. This CDR3 is built from 16 residues. CDR3 nucleotides: TGTGCTAGTGGTTTGAGGTCAGGGGCGCGAAATTCACCCCTCCACTTT. Protein product: CASGLRSGARNSPLHF.

The chain is built from TRBV19 and TRBJ1-5; D unclear. Deletions cut 2 bases from V and 0 bases from J, with 8 bases between. The CDR3 is 15 amino acids. CDR1 is LNHDA and CDR2 is SQIVND in the germline V gene (reference sequence). The DNA of the CDR3 is TGTGCCAGTAGTATAACCCACTATAGCAATCAGCCCCAGCATTTT. Protein product: CASSITHYSNQPQHF.

This clone was seen only a few times. The chain carries TRBV24-1 and TRBJ1-5, with no clear D. The CDR3 totals 12 residues. Germline V lookup: CDR1 KGHDR, CDR2 SFDVKD. V was cut by 4 bases and J by 4 bases, with 4 bases left in between. The CDR3 nucleotides read TGTGCCACCAGTGACTATAATCAGCCCCAGCATTTT. Translating gives CATSDYNQPQHF.

The chain couples TRBV3-1 (or the pseudogene TRBV3-2) to TRBJ1-1; D is unresolved. Per germline, CDR1 LGHDT and CDR2 YNNKEL (reference sequence). Trimming cost V 9 bases and J 1 base, with 18 bases left between them. This CDR3 region has 15 residues. The CDR3 sequence is CASTQTGSPNTEAFF. The DNA for the CDR3 is TGTGCCAGTACCCAGACGGGTTCTCCGAACACTGAAGCTTTCTTT.

V and J are TRBV13 and TRBJ1-1; 7 bases line up with TRBD1. V was clipped by 5 bases and J by 1 base; unmatched bases: 10. The germline gives CDR1 PRHDT, CDR2 FYEKMQ (reference sequence). The CDR3 is 16 residues long. The CDR3 loop is CASSPFSGTANTEAFF. The CDR3 DNA follows: TGTGCCAGCAGCCCCTTTTCCGGGACAGCGAACACTGAAGCTTTCTTT.

The V gene is TRBV3-1 (or the pseudogene TRBV3-2), the J gene TRBJ1-4, with a possible D match to TRBD1 (5 bases). CDR3 length equals 17 residues. Germline assignment: CDR1 LGHDT and CDR2 YNNKEL (reference sequence). V dropped 0 bases and J dropped 7 bases, with 18 bases sitting between them. The CDR3 region is CASSQDSTAGRGEKLFF. DNA of the CDR3: TGTGCCAGCAGCCAAGACTCCACGGCCGGGAGGGGTGAAAAACTGTTTTTT.

This chain joins TRBV3-1 (or the pseudogene TRBV3-2) and TRBJ2-1, with TRBD2 matching over 11 bases. This CDR3 is 15 amino acids long. Germline V gene data show CDR1 as LGHDT and CDR2 as YNNKEL (reference sequence). The trim removed 7 bases at V and 4 bases at J, leaving 6 bases unmatched. CDR3 DNA: TGTGCCAGCAAAGATCGACTAGCGGGATACAATGAGCAGTTCTTC. Its protein is CASKDRLAGYNEQFF.

The CDR3 sequence is CASSLGGGQETQYF. CDR3 sequence (DNA): TGTGCCAGCAGCTTAGGAGGAGGGCAAGAGACCCAGTACTTC. The chain carries TRBV7-6 and TRBJ2-5; D perhaps matches TRBD2 (6 bases). Germline CDR1 and CDR2: SGHVS and FNYEAQ. V lost 1 base and J lost 2, with 8 bases in between. The CDR3 has 14 amino acids.

The rearrangement joins TRBV14 to TRBJ2-4; 7 nucleotides line up with TRBD2. With 4 bases clipped from V and 7 bases from J, the junction kept 7 bases outside the gene matches. CDR1 and CDR2 (germline): SGHDN, FVKESK. The CDR3 contains 14 residues. CDR3 nucleotide sequence: TGTGCCAGCAGCCCCGAGGGAGGGTATAACATTCAGTACTTC. It encodes CASSPEGGYNIQYF.

The rearrangement uses TRBV12-3 or TRBV12-4 and TRBJ1-2; 9 bases match TRBD1. The CDR3 is 12 amino acids. J lost 14 bases, V lost 6 bases, and 10 bases had no gene match. The CDR3 loop reads CASRAQGAKGTF. DNA for the CDR3: TGTGCCAGCAGAGCACAGGGGGCCAAGGGAACCTTC.

This sequence joins TRBV29-1 and TRBJ2-3; the D gene is possibly TRBD2 (6 bases). Trimming stripped 6 bases from V and 4 bases from J, with 14 bases between. The CDR3 spans 13 residues. The V gene's germline CDR1 is SQVTM and CDR2 ANQGSEA. Here the CDR3 DNA reads TGCAGCGTCGTTCCGGGAGCGGCAGATACGCAGTATTTT. This sequence encodes CSVVPGAADTQYF.

This clone was detected once. The rearrangement joins TRBV25-1 to TRBJ2-5, with 9 bases matching TRBD2. Looked up from germline, CDR1 is MGHDK and CDR2 is SYGVNS. CDR3 length: 17 residues. V trimming: 1 base; J trimming: 2 bases; junction bases outside the gene matches: 8. CDR3 region: CASSESQAGGRQETQYF. DNA for the CDR3: TGTGCCAGCAGTGAATCTCAAGCGGGAGGACGGCAAGAGACCCAGTACTTC.

The J gene is TRBJ1-1, the V gene TRBV5-1; 9 bases line up with TRBD1. The CDR3 covers 13 residues. Germline V gives CDR1 SGHRS, CDR2 YFSETQ. V lost 5 bases and J lost 7; bases outside the gene matches: 6. CDR3: CASSRDREGEAFF. The CDR3 DNA is TGCGCCAGCAGTCGGGACAGGGAGGGTGAAGCTTTCTTT.

This clone has a single count. CDR3 loop: CASSTHEGAREKLFF. CDR3 DNA: TGTGCCAGTAGTACCCACGAGGGGGCCCGTGAAAAACTGTTTTTT. J is TRBJ1-4 and V is TRBV19; 7 positions match TRBD1. The CDR3 contains 15 residues. With V trimmed by 4 bases and J by 7 bases, 9 bases remained unmatched. Germline lookup yields CDR1 LNHDA and CDR2 SQIVND (reference sequence).

This clone has just a few counts. J is TRBJ1-1 and V is TRBV19, with 7 positions matching TRBD1. CDR1 and CDR2 (germline): LNHDA, SQIVND (reference sequence). The CDR3 contains 14 residues. V shed 1 base, J shed 6 bases, and the junction held 5 bases outside the gene matches. The CDR3 is CASSIGTGSSEAFF. The CDR3 nucleotides are TGTGCCAGTAGTATAGGGACAGGATCATCTGAAGCTTTCTTT.

This clone showed up many times. The chain recombines TRBV5-4 with TRBJ2-7; TRBD2 matches 10 bases. The germline gives CDR1 SGHNT, CDR2 YYREEE (reference sequence). With 4 bases clipped from V and 3 bases from J, the junction kept 7 bases outside the gene matches. The CDR3 contains 15 residues. CDR3 sequence: CASSGWTSGDYEQYF. The CDR3 DNA reads TGTGCCAGCAGCGGGTGGACTAGCGGAGACTACGAGCAGTACTTC.